This is a list of T cell receptor beta chains from one sample in a study of brain T cells in children with intractable seizures. Libraries were prepared by immunoSEQ multiplex PCR; TCRdb keeps only in-frame clonotypes and omits some of them. The sample comprises a few hundred thousand clones, about 93% of which are singletons, and approximately 5% rests with the top ten. The specimen was peripheral blood, collected less than 6 months after surgery. Receptors originate from a boy younger than two with tuberous sclerosis and intractable seizures. CDR3s include the opening cysteine and the closing phenylalanine or tryptophan. D genes are given only for firm matches. Only some rows state a clone size, as once, few, many or a class for expanded clones.

J gene,V gene,clone size,D gene,CDR3 protein,CDR3 DNA
TRBJ1-4,TRBV6-5,.,TRBD1,CASRNTGDEKLFF,TGTGCCAGCAGGAATACAGGGGATGAAAAACTGTTTTTT
TRBJ2-1,TRBV19,.,.,CASSTSADVRGIRNEQFF,TGTGCCAGTAGTACATCAGCCGACGTGCGCGGGATTCGCAATGAGCAGTTCTTC
TRBJ1-1,TRBV20-1,.,.,CSASRRPTEAFF,TGCAGTGCTAGTCGGAGACCGACTGAAGCTTTCTTT
TRBJ2-1,TRBV19,.,TRBD1,CASRNSGWGTGALKQFF,TGTGCCAGTAGAAACAGCGGATGGGGGACAGGGGCGTTAAAGCAGTTCTTC
TRBJ2-3,TRBV11-1,.,.,CASSLGRLRMDTQYF,TGTGCCAGCAGCTTAGGTCGCCTGAGGATGGATACGCAGTATTTT
TRBJ2-7,TRBV3-1/TRBV3-2,.,.,CASSPAGGLTYEQYF,TGTGCCAGCAGCCCGGCCGGAGGGCTAACCTACGAGCAGTACTTC
TRBJ1-2,TRBV29-1,.,.,CSVEYSYGYTF,TGCAGCGTTGAATACAGCTATGGCTACACCTTC
TRBJ2-1,TRBV5-1,.,TRBD2,CASSLEGLVGDEQFF,TGCGCCAGCAGCTTGGAGGGACTAGTGGGAGATGAGCAGTTCTTC
TRBJ2-5,TRBV19,.,TRBD2,CASSILLAGNQETQYF,TGTGCCAGTAGTATCCTTCTAGCGGGGAACCAAGAGACCCAGTACTTC
TRBJ2-7,TRBV29-1,.,TRBD1,CSVLRGPYEQYF,TGCAGCGTCCTCAGGGGGCCCTACGAGCAGTACTTC
TRBJ1-2,TRBV5-5,once,TRBD1,CASSLLAQGYGYTF,TGTGCCAGCAGCTTGTTAGCACAGGGGTATGGCTACACCTTC
TRBJ2-3,TRBV20-1,once,TRBD2,CSASLRGAADTQYF,TGCAGTGCTAGTTTGCGGGGGGCGGCAGATACGCAGTATTTT
TRBJ1-1,TRBV6-5,.,.,CASSPPGGYTEAFF,TGTGCCAGCAGCCCCCCGGGAGGTTACACTGAAGCTTTCTTT
TRBJ1-1,TRBV12-3/TRBV12-4,.,.,CASSLGSGEAFF,TGTGCCAGCAGTCTTGGGTCAGGGGAAGCTTTCTTT
TRBJ1-4,TRBV5-4,.,.,CASSFRGTEKLFF,TGTGCCAGCAGCTTCAGGGGTACTGAGAAACTGTTTTTT
TRBJ2-7,TRBV23-1,.,TRBD1,CASSQSQGRGSRYEQYF,TGCGCCAGCAGTCAATCACAGGGGCGCGGGTCCCGCTACGAGCAGTACTTC
TRBJ2-7,TRBV9,once,TRBD2,CASSSRGLAGTYEQYF,TGTGCCAGCAGCTCCCGAGGACTAGCGGGGACCTACGAGCAGTACTTC
TRBJ2-7,TRBV24-1,.,TRBD1,CATSDHTRDRGGYEQYF,TGTGCCACCAGTGACCATACCCGGGACAGGGGTGGCTACGAGCAGTACTTC
TRBJ2-5,TRBV3-1/TRBV3-2,.,.,CASSPGWTGQETQYF,TGTGCCAGCAGCCCGGGATGGACTGGCCAAGAGACCCAGTACTTC
TRBJ2-1,TRBV11-3,.,TRBD2,CASSLASTSGYNEQFF,TGTGCCAGCAGCTTAGCTAGCACTAGCGGGTACAATGAGCAGTTCTTC
TRBJ1-5,TRBV15,.,.,CATSRGRGEGYINQPQHF,TGTGCCACCAGCAGGGGCAGGGGCGAGGGATATATCAATCAGCCCCAGCATTTT
TRBJ1-1,TRBV30,few,.,CAWRRTNTEAFF,TGTGCCTGGAGAAGGACGAACACTGAAGCTTTCTTT
TRBJ2-4,TRBV3-1/TRBV3-2,once,.,CASSQGPGNSKNIQYF,TGTGCCAGCAGCCAAGGGCCCGGGAATTCCAAAAACATTCAGTACTTC
TRBJ1-4,TRBV7-8,.,.,CASSLVVGHANEKLFF,TGTGCCAGCAGCTTAGTGGTGGGACATGCTAATGAAAAACTGTTTTTT
TRBJ2-5,TRBV5-4,.,TRBD2,CASSRLAGSRETQYF,TGTGCCAGCAGCCGACTAGCGGGGAGCAGGGAGACCCAGTACTTC
TRBJ2-7,TRBV2,once,.,CASAHPSYEQYF,TGTGCCAGCGCGCACCCAAGCTACGAGCAGTACTTC
TRBJ1-2,TRBV27,.,.,CASSLCHPSLPINYGYTF,TGTGCCAGCAGTTTATGCCACCCGAGTCTCCCTATTAACTATGGCTACACCTTC
TRBJ2-1,TRBV9,.,TRBD2,CASSVRLAGGSYNEQFF,TGTGCCAGCAGCGTAAGACTAGCGGGAGGGTCCTACAATGAGCAGTTCTTC
TRBJ2-5,TRBV5-1,.,.,CASYRSARQETQYF,TGCGCCAGCTACCGTAGCGCAAGGCAAGAGACCCAGTACTTC
TRBJ1-2,TRBV9,.,TRBD1,CASSSMTGGEPYGYTF,TGTGCCAGCAGCTCCATGACAGGGGGCGAACCATATGGCTACACCTTC
TRBJ2-7,TRBV7-8,.,TRBD1,CASSSWTGGHEQYF,TGTGCCAGCAGCTCGTGGACAGGGGGCCACGAGCAGTACTTC
TRBJ1-1,TRBV5-1,.,TRBD1,CASSWTGDTEAFF,TGCGCCAGCAGCTGGACAGGGGACACTGAAGCTTTCTTT
TRBJ1-2,TRBV7-2,.,TRBD1,CASSLATGGNYGYTF,TGTGCCAGCAGCTTAGCTACAGGGGGCAACTATGGCTACACCTTC
TRBJ1-2,TRBV12-3/TRBV12-4,.,.,CASSFGYGYTF,TGTGCCAGCAGTTTCGGCTATGGCTACACCTTC